Each of the 20 T cell receptor beta chains below was sequenced from the same sample in a study of CD8+CD57+ T cells in acquired aplastic anemia. TCR beta VDJ and CDR3 profiling used genomic DNA as template. TCRdb recomputed calls from the reads with MiXCR, one row per CDR3 protein. The sample has approximately 170,000 distinct CDR3 sequences, about 60% seen once. Sequences were obtained from sorted CD4+, CD8+, or CD8+CD57+ T cells (not recorded which) from PBMCs. Receptor source: a human donor in good health.

The gene calls are TRBV29-1 and TRBJ2-7, with D uncertain. The V gene lost 3 bases and the J gene lost 0 bases, with 9 bases spanning the gap. Per germline, CDR1 SQVTM and CDR2 ANQGSEA. The CDR3 contains 13 residues. CDR3 protein: CSVEWPSSYEQYF. The CDR3 DNA is TGCAGCGTTGAGTGGCCGAGCTCCTACGAGCAGTACTTC.

This clonotype has only one observation. V and J are TRBV9 and TRBJ2-7, with TRBD2 matching over 8 bases. The V gene end was trimmed by 0 bases and the J gene end by 3 bases; junction bases not matched to a gene: 2. Germline values: CDR1 SGDLS, CDR2 YYNGEE. There are 14 residues in the CDR3. The CDR3, as DNA: TGTGCCAGCAGCGTAGCGAGCGGGGGCTACGAGCAGTACTTC. This encodes CASSVASGGYEQYF.

CDR3 sequence: CASSVRTRRLGEQYF. CDR3 in DNA: TGTGCCAGCAGTGTTAGGACTAGACGGTTGGGGGAGCAGTACTTC. The rearrangement joins TRBV2 to TRBJ2-7; TRBD2 agrees at 7 bases. V was pared by 4 bases and J by 7 bases, with 13 bases of the junction left unmatched. The length of the CDR3 is 15 residues. Germline loops: CDR1 SNHLY, CDR2 FYNNEI.

The rearrangement links TRBV10-3 to TRBJ2-1; TRBD2 agrees at 7 bases. The junction had 17 bases not matched to a gene; V was cut back by 8 bases and J by 10 bases. The length of the CDR3 is 15 residues. Germline V gene sequence: CDR1 ENHRY, CDR2 SYGVKD. CDR3 DNA sequence: TGTGCCATCCGAGACATAGCGGGCACCGGAGCGGAGCAGTTCTTC. It codes for CAIRDIAGTGAEQFF.

This clonotype was found many times. The chain has TRBV5-6 and TRBJ2-7; 7 positions match TRBD1. CDR3 length: 14 amino acids. The J segment lost 3 bases and the V segment lost 4 bases, leaving 7 bases of the junction unmatched. Germline CDR1 and CDR2: SGHDT and YYEEEE. This CDR3 is CASSLDRQGYEQYF. DNA of the CDR3: TGTGCCAGCAGCCTAGACCGACAGGGCTACGAGCAGTACTTC.

The chain carries TRBV20-1 and TRBJ2-7; a weak D match, TRBD1 (5 bases). Trimming took 3 bases from V and 5 from J, leaving 11 bases between them. This CDR3 is 12 amino acids long. The germline gives CDR1 DFQATT, CDR2 SNEGSKA (reference sequence). CDR3 amino acids: CSARGQWHEQYF. CDR3 DNA: TGCAGTGCTAGGGGGCAATGGCACGAGCAGTACTTC.

The CDR3 here is CSASISSGVGQYF. DNA of the CDR3: TGCAGTGCTAGCATTTCAAGCGGGGTAGGGCAGTACTTC. The chain couples TRBV20-1 to TRBJ2-7, with 7 bases aligning to TRBD2. In germline, CDR1 is DFQATT, CDR2 SNEGSKA (reference sequence). This CDR3 is built from 13 residues. V was clipped by 3 bases and J by 9 bases; unmatched bases: 11.

V gene TRBV25-1 combines with J gene TRBJ1-4, with D perhaps matching TRBD1 (6 bases). The CDR3 is 15 amino acids. V dropped 5 bases and J dropped 7 bases, with 17 bases sitting between them. Per germline, CDR1 MGHDK and CDR2 SYGVNS. For the CDR3, the DNA is TGTGCCAGCAGTTCAACCGGGGGCGTCGCTGAAAAACTGTTTTTT. It translates to CASSSTGGVAEKLFF.

This clonotype was observed a few times. The chain is built from TRBV6-1 and TRBJ2-7; 7 bases fit TRBD2. The CDR3 has 14 residues. J lost 6 bases, V lost 6 bases, and 11 bases had no gene match. The germline V gene has CDR1 MNHNS and CDR2 SASEGT. The CDR3 protein is CASSPRTGGGEQYF. The CDR3 region has the DNA TGTGCCAGCAGCCCTCGGACTGGCGGGGGCGAGCAGTACTTC.

This clonotype was seen ten or more times. The rearrangement uses TRBV9 and TRBJ2-7, with D tentatively TRBD1 or TRBD2 (5 bases each). The V gene's germline CDR1 is SGDLS and CDR2 YYNGEE. The CDR3 has 14 residues. With 4 bases removed from V and 2 bases from J, the gap between germline ends came to 13 bases. CDR3 amino acids: CASSPSGAPYEQYF. The CDR3 DNA reads TGTGCCAGCAGCCCATCCGGGGCACCCTACGAGCAGTACTTC.

A word on this clonotype: Mismatch with germline at one junction end may stem from a read error. V usage is TRBV5-8 and J usage is TRBJ2-7, with D hard to call. From germline, CDR1 is SGHTS and CDR2 YDEGEE. The CDR3 totals 13 residues. CDR3 sequence: CASSLVSHYEQYF. DNA for the CDR3: TGCGCCAGCAGCTTGGTTTCACATTACGAGCAGTACTTC. Complete variable domain (other parts from reference TRBV5-8 and TRBJ2-7): EAGVTQSPTHLIKTRGQQATLRCSPISGHTSVYWYQQALGLGLQFLLWYDEGEERNRGNFPPRFSGRQFPNYSSELNVNALELEDSALYLCASSLVSHYEQYFGPGTRLTVT.

The genes are TRBV20-1 and TRBJ1-1; D not certain. The germline V gene encodes CDR1 DFQATT and CDR2 SNEGSKA (reference sequence). CDR3 size: 14 residues. Trimming took off 6 bases at V and 2 bases at J, with 16 bases between the two ends. CDR3 sequence reads: CSAIQRRINTEAFF. DNA for the CDR3: TGCAGTGCCATACAGAGGAGAATAAACACTGAAGCTTTCTTT.

The chain combines TRBV12-3 or TRBV12-4 with TRBJ1-1, with D hard to call. The V gene lost 3 bases and the J gene lost 4 bases, with 9 bases spanning the gap. There are 13 residues in the CDR3. CDR3 in amino acids: CASSFRRLTEAFF. The CDR3 DNA reads TGTGCCAGCAGTTTTCGGAGGCTCACTGAAGCTTTCTTT.

The rearrangement joins TRBV25-1 to TRBJ1-3, with 7 nucleotides matching TRBD1. The length of the CDR3 is 16 residues. V gave up 4 bases and J gave up 2 bases; unmatched junction bases: 8. Germline CDR1 is MGHDK and CDR2 is SYGVNS. The chain's CDR3 is CASSAAGQGAGNTIYF. The CDR3 region has the DNA TGTGCCAGCAGTGCCGCTGGGCAGGGGGCTGGAAACACCATATATTTT.

Of note for this clonotype: The conserved final phenylalanine or tryptophan is absent from the CDR3, which likely points to a read error. This CDR3 reads CASMTWGDHEQYL. The CDR3 bases are TGTGCCAGCATGACGTGGGGGGACCACGAGCAGTACCTC. The V gene is TRBV12-3 or TRBV12-4, the J gene TRBJ2-7, with D tentatively TRBD2 (6 bases). The CDR3 is made up of 13 amino acids. Trimming removed 7 bases at V and 5 bases at J, with 15 bases between.

In this sample, this clonotype turned up many times. The chain joins TRBV7-9 to TRBJ2-7; D is tentatively TRBD1 or TRBD2 (5 bases each). The CDR3 spans 13 residues. V gave up 3 bases and J gave up 2 bases, with 8 bases separating them. Germline loops: CDR1 SEHNR, CDR2 FQNEAQ (reference sequence). Here the CDR3 DNA reads TGTGCCAGCAGCTTCGGGGACCCCTACGAGCAGTACTTC. This sequence encodes CASSFGDPYEQYF.

This chain links TRBV10-3 with TRBJ1-6, with D uncertain. Germline V gene sequence: CDR1 ENHRY, CDR2 SYGVKD. The CDR3 is 15 residues long. Trimming took off 3 bases at V and 2 bases at J, with 8 bases between the two ends. CDR3 DNA: TGTGCCATCAGTGATTCCGGGGCCTATAATTCACCCCTCCACTTT. Protein sequence: CAISDSGAYNSPLHF.

The chain links TRBV6-1 to TRBJ2-7; 8 nucleotides line up with TRBD2. The CDR3 is 14 residues long. Germline CDR1 reads MNHNS; CDR2 reads SASEGT. V gave up 1 base and J gave up 6 bases; unmatched junction bases: 5. CDR3 bases: TGTGCCAGCAGTGAAGTCGGGCTAGCGGGCGAGCAGTACTTC. This encodes CASSEVGLAGEQYF.

In its sample, this clonotype was seen many times. The genes are TRBV7-2 and TRBJ2-1; 7 bases are a match to TRBD2. The length of the CDR3 is 15 residues. The V gene's germline CDR1 is SGHTA and CDR2 FQGNSA. Germline trimming cut 7 bases from V and 3 bases from J; bases unmatched to any gene: 9. CDR3 in DNA: TGTGCCAGCATCGCCCGGGAGCGGGGCTACAATGAGCAGTTCTTC. Amino acids: CASIARERGYNEQFF.

Points on this clonotype: It is unclear where the CDR3 begins or ends on the DNA, so no DNA is shown, and the CDR3 is as TCRdb lists it. V is TRBV9 and J is TRBJ2-3; the tabulated D call, TRBD1, remains unverified against the DNA. CDR1 is SGDLS, CDR2 YYNGEE, per germline. With termini counted, the CDR3 has 20 amino acids. The CDR3 loop reads CASSIYLCSARTGGADTQYF.